What follows are 21 T cell receptor beta chains derived from one specimen sequenced in a study of T cells in Graves' hyperthyroidism and ophthalmopathy. What was amplified from RNA transcripts were TCR beta CDR3 regions. First-round RT-PCR with HTBI primers amplified the TCR CDR3 region. One entry per CDR3 protein, called by TCRdb with MiXCR from the multiplex PCR reads. The data show 700,000 or so distinct CDR3 sequences, with about a sixth seen just once and roughly 8% held by the top ten. Sample: blood. The receptor source for this set is a young man with Graves' hyperthyroidism.

This clonotype was seen ten or more times. The V and J genes are TRBV6-1 and TRBJ2-7; 8 nucleotides agree with TRBD1. This CDR3 has 18 amino acids. Germline V gives CDR1 MNHNS, CDR2 SASEGT. The trim removed 3 bases at V and 2 bases at J, leaving 15 bases unmatched. CDR3 amino acids: CASSDPGGARLDTYEQYF. CDR3 sequence (DNA): TGTGCCAGCAGTGACCCAGGGGGCGCTCGGCTAGATACCTACGAGCAGTACTTC.

This clonotype was detected only a few times. The chain combines TRBV19 with TRBJ2-7; TRBD1 matches at 9 bases. The germline gives CDR1 LNHDA, CDR2 SQIVND (reference sequence). The CDR3 runs to 15 residues. V shed 5 bases, J shed 0 bases, and the junction held 5 bases outside the gene matches. CDR3 in DNA: TGTGCCAGTAGTGTCACAGGGGGCGTCTCCTACGAGCAGTACTTC. As protein: CASSVTGGVSYEQYF.

There are many counts of this clonotype. The chain joins TRBV27 to TRBJ2-7; 10 nucleotides align to TRBD1. CDR3 length: 14 amino acids. V lost 2 bases, J lost 4 bases, and 2 bases stayed unmatched. Germline V gene data show CDR1 as MNHEY and CDR2 as SMNVEV (reference sequence). The CDR3 is CASSLKDRGYEQYF. The CDR3 DNA reads as TGTGCCAGCAGTTTAAAGGACAGGGGGTACGAGCAGTACTTC.

The chain uses TRBV20-1 and TRBJ2-2; 14 nucleotides align to TRBD2. The CDR3 covers 19 residues. Germline V gene data show CDR1 as DFQATT and CDR2 as SNEGSKA (reference sequence). Losses at the gene ends were 1 base for V and 0 bases for J; bases not matched to a gene: 7. CDR3 bases: TGCAGTGCTAGAGCCAACGGACTAGCGGGAGGATCGAACACCGGGGAGCTGTTTTTT. Translating it yields CSARANGLAGGSNTGELFF.

The chain uses TRBV20-1 and TRBJ2-1; 10 bases are a match to TRBD2. Germline loops: CDR1 DFQATT, CDR2 SNEGSKA (reference sequence). The CDR3 has 16 residues. After removal of 2 bases from V and 3 bases from J, the junction contained 7 bases not matched to a gene. This CDR3 reads CSARSSGSVGYNEQFF. The CDR3 nucleotides read TGCAGTGCTAGATCTAGCGGGAGCGTCGGCTACAATGAGCAGTTCTTC.

The table lists this clonotype with many counts. The chain carries TRBV6-2 or TRBV6-3 and TRBJ2-3, with D perhaps TRBD2 (6 bases). Trimming removed 2 bases at V and 6 bases at J, with 15 bases between. The germline gives CDR1 MNHEY, CDR2 SVGEGT. The CDR3 spans 15 residues. CDR3 sequence: CASSYRRGTTDTQYF. The CDR3 nucleotides read TGTGCCAGCAGTTACCGGCGGGGAACTACGGATACGCAGTATTTT.

This clonotype has only a few counts. The rearrangement links TRBV27 to TRBJ1-1; no clear D. The germline V gene encodes CDR1 MNHEY and CDR2 SMNVEV (reference sequence). V was cut by 5 bases and J by 3 bases, with 13 bases left in between. The CDR3 runs to 14 residues. The CDR3 protein is CASSQDGPYTEAFF. CDR3 nucleotides: TGTGCCAGCAGTCAGGACGGACCGTACACTGAAGCTTTCTTT.

The sample holds a few counts of this clonotype. The chain joins TRBV20-1 to TRBJ2-7; 7 bases match TRBD1. The CDR3 spans 13 residues. Trimming took 3 bases from V and 2 from J; bases not matched to a gene: 4. Germline lookup yields CDR1 DFQATT and CDR2 SNEGSKA (reference sequence). CDR3 sequence (DNA): TGCAGTGCTAGTGGGGGACAGACCTACGAGCAGTACTTC. This sequence encodes CSASGGQTYEQYF.

The chain joins TRBV27 to TRBJ2-7; TRBD2 matches 9 bases. After removal of 6 bases from V and 2 bases from J, the junction contained 5 bases not matched to a gene. The CDR3 sequence is 14 residues long. Looked up from germline, CDR1 is MNHEY and CDR2 is SMNVEV (reference sequence). The CDR3 DNA sequence: TGTGCCAGCAGAGAGGGCGGGGGGGCCTACGAGCAGTACTTC. This translates into CASREGGGAYEQYF.

This clonotype has ten or more counts. This sequence joins TRBV28 and TRBJ2-3; D gene uncertain. Germline V gives CDR1 MDHEN, CDR2 SYDVKM. The CDR3 consists of 12 residues. The germline V and J ends were trimmed by 4 bases and 4 bases, with 6 bases remaining between them. Here the CDR3 DNA reads TGTGCCAGCAGTTATGGCGCAGATACGCAGTATTTT. Its protein is CASSYGADTQYF.

In its sample, this clonotype was seen a few times. The V gene is TRBV19, the J gene TRBJ2-1; D remains ambiguous. This CDR3 is 12 amino acids long. Germline assignment: CDR1 LNHDA and CDR2 SQIVND (reference sequence). The V end lost 3 bases, the J end lost 8 bases, and 8 bases lay between the germline ends. In nucleotides, the CDR3 is TGTGCCAGTAGTATTAGGTGGGATGAGCAGTTCTTC. Translating it yields CASSIRWDEQFF.

This clonotype has only a few counts. The chain recombines TRBV12-3 or TRBV12-4 with TRBJ2-5; D unclear. This CDR3 spans 14 amino acids. V lost 0 bases to trimming and J lost 1 base, with 6 bases between them. The CDR3 region has the DNA TGTGCCAGCAGTTTAGCCAAGTCCCAAGAGACCCAGTACTTC. Protein: CASSLAKSQETQYF.

This chain uses TRBV4-1 with TRBJ2-5; 14 bases agree with TRBD2. Trimming took 4 bases from V and 5 from J; bases not matched to a gene: 12. The CDR3 is 18 residues long. CDR1 and CDR2 from the germline V gene are MGHRA and YSYEKL. CDR3 coding DNA: TGCGCCAGCAGCCGCGGACGACTAGCGGGAGGGCCAGAGGAGACCCAGTACTTC. The encoded protein is CASSRGRLAGGPEETQYF.

In its sample, this clonotype was seen many times. The rearrangement links TRBV6-1 to TRBJ2-1, with D possibly matching TRBD2 (5 bases). This CDR3 is built from 15 residues. The germline V gene encodes CDR1 MNHNS and CDR2 SASEGT. V was trimmed by 4 bases and J by 4 bases, leaving 14 bases between them. The CDR3 sequence: CASSALDSGYNEQFF. DNA of the CDR3: TGTGCCAGCAGTGCCCTGGACTCTGGGTACAATGAGCAGTTCTTC.

This chain uses TRBV7-3 with TRBJ2-2, with D unclear. CDR3 size: 14 residues. Trimming cost V 4 bases and J 7 bases, with 13 bases left between them. CDR1 and CDR2 from the germline V gene are SGHTA and FQGTGA. The CDR3 sequence is CASSSRTMDGELFF. The CDR3 region has the DNA TGTGCCAGCAGCTCCCGAACAATGGACGGGGAGCTGTTTTTT.

In its sample, this clonotype was seen once. The chain recombines TRBV4-3 with TRBJ2-1; D gene ambiguous. CDR1 is LGHNA and CDR2 is YSLEER in the germline V gene. The CDR3 totals 16 residues. V was pared by 0 bases and J by 7 bases, with 16 bases between. CDR3 sequence reads: CASSQDLNPGPNEQFF. CDR3 DNA: TGCGCCAGCAGCCAAGATCTTAACCCCGGCCCAAATGAGCAGTTCTTC.

The genes are TRBV19 and TRBJ1-5, with 8 nucleotides matching TRBD1. There are 16 residues in the CDR3. Germline CDR1 is LNHDA and CDR2 is SQIVND (reference sequence). V lost 7 bases, J lost 0 bases, and 8 bases stayed unmatched. CDR3 sequence reads: CASMQDREDSNQPQHF. Written as DNA, the CDR3 is TGTGCCAGTATGCAGGACAGGGAAGATAGCAATCAGCCCCAGCATTTT.

The chain combines TRBV6-1 with TRBJ1-4, with D possibly TRBD1 on 6 matching bases. This CDR3 is 14 amino acids long. Germline CDR1 reads MNHNS; CDR2 reads SASEGT. V was pared by 6 bases and J by 7 bases, with 15 bases between. The CDR3 is CASSDRTRGEKLFF. CDR3 in DNA: TGTGCCAGCAGCGACAGGACCCGGGGTGAAAAACTGTTTTTT.

This clonotype turned up a few times. The chain employs TRBV3-1 and TRBJ2-1; TRBD2 might be the D (5 bases). The CDR3 runs to 13 residues. The V gene's germline CDR1 is LGHDT and CDR2 YNNKEL (reference sequence). With 3 bases removed from V and 7 bases from J, the gap between germline ends came to 10 bases. The CDR3 bases are TGTGCCAGCAGCCACGACTATATGAATGAGCAGTTCTTC. This translates into CASSHDYMNEQFF.

This clonotype has a handful of counts. CDR3 coding DNA: TGTGCCAGCAGCCCCTGGGACGGGAGCTCCTACGAGCAGTACTTC. This codes for CASSPWDGSSYEQYF. V gene TRBV12-3 or TRBV12-4 combines with J gene TRBJ2-7; D perhaps matches TRBD2 (6 bases). The CDR3 totals 15 residues. The germline V and J ends were trimmed by 6 bases and 0 bases, with 15 bases remaining between them.

This clonotype was seen many times. The chain combines TRBV11-2 with TRBJ2-5; TRBD2 is a possible D gene (5 bases). V was trimmed by 6 bases and J by 5 bases, leaving 22 bases between them. CDR1 SGHAT and CDR2 FQNNGV come from the germline V gene. The length of the CDR3 is 16 residues. The CDR3 nucleotides are TGTGCCAGCAGTCCAAACGCGGGTCAAGGTGGGGAGACCCAGTACTTC. It is translated as CASSPNAGQGGETQYF.